This TCR beta chain was documented in a study of response to subunit inactivated influenza vaccine. Trimming pared 4 bases from V and 9 bases from J, leaving 10 bases between. The germline gives CDR1 MNHEY, CDR2 SVGEGT. The CDR3 extends over 12 amino acids. Study-wide findings and caveats: Authors suggested each seasonal influenza vaccination recruits few new T cells.

A single count supports this clonotype. Antigen specificity is unknown. TCRdb redid the calling of the RT-PCR reads with MiXCR, one entry per CDR3 protein. The table has approximately 700,000 distinct CDR3 sequences, around 14% seen once. The gene calls are TRBV6-2 or TRBV6-3 and TRBJ2-4; the D gene is possibly TRBD2 (5 bases). The TCR sequence derives from a man aged 50-60 years who received an inactivated influenza vaccine. The sample here was PBMCs from blood, taken 11 to 12 days after vaccination. The CDR3 reads CASSLDGLIQYF. The DNA of the CDR3 is TGTGCCAGCAGTTTGGACGGACTCATTCAGTACTTC.